Described below is a single TCR beta chain sequence and its context. Clinical history as reported by participants underpinned cohort assignment. The CDR3 runs to 14 residues. CDR1 is SGHTA, CDR2 FQGNSA, per germline. Trimming removed 1 base from V and 0 bases from J, with 6 bases in between. This sample is part of a study of blood T cell repertoires in COVID-19. As for the study in general: From T cells, B-cell-depleted T cells, or PBMCs came the material, which was cDNA or gDNA.

The data were produced by immunoSEQ multiplex PCR, yet TCRdb's version contains in-frame clones alone and is incomplete. This table holds 200,000 to 250,000 clones, 90% found once. This TCR came from a man younger than 45 who had been exposed to COVID-19. This rearrangement joins TRBV7-2 to TRBJ1-2; no clear D gene. The specimen was PBMCs or T cells enriched from blood (not recorded which). The CDR3 loop reads CASSLGGANYGYTF. DNA of the CDR3: TGTGCCAGCAGCTTAGGAGGAGCTAACTATGGCTACACCTTC.